The sequence of this TCR beta chain was determined in a study of human T cells and chemical hapten exposure. Findings of the study overall: TCRs above 1 in 1000 frequency did not change with DPC sensitization.

There are a few counts of this clonotype. Its antigen is currently unknown. Per the original data handling: Counts of TCRs in each sample centred on a median of about 96,000 and extended from around 24,000 to 710,000. Using its own MiXCR run on the RACE reads, TCRdb lists one record per CDR3 protein. The V and J calls here are based on TCRdb, not the publication. The repertoire holds approximately 320,000 distinct CDR3 sequences, with 5% to 6.5% as singletons. As for time point: pre-sensitization, week 0. Documented treatment: therapeutic diphenylcyclopropenone sensitization with weekly scalp DPC. This sequence originates from a woman under 30 with alopecia areata. Some clones in this sample may be carry-over from other donors' samples. Material: whole blood, obtained in connection with sensitization to the hapten diphenylcyclopropenone (DPC).

The CDR3 DNA reads as TGTGCCAGCAGCACTTACCGGGACAGGGGGCTCAATGAGCAGTTCTTC. It yields the protein CASSTYRDRGLNEQFF. The chain links TRBV11-2 to TRBJ2-1, with 12 bases that match TRBD1. Germline CDR1 is SGHAT and CDR2 is FQNNGV. The V gene end was trimmed by 5 bases and the J gene end by 6 bases; junction bases not matched to a gene: 8. The CDR3 extends over 16 amino acids.